This entry lists 6 T cell receptor beta chains sequenced from one sample in a study of blood T cells in healthy people across ages. A sample-barcoded 5' primer and a J-beta primer mix were used in a second PCR of roughly 7 to 11 cycles. TCRdb recomputed calls from the 5' RACE reads with MiXCR, one row per CDR3 protein. Of around 1,800,000 distinct CDR3 sequences in the sample, roughly two fifths are singletons; the top ten hold 23%. Sequencing used blood. The receptors come from a human donor in good health.

This chain links TRBV4-1 with TRBJ2-1, with TRBD2 as a possible D gene (6 bases). Germline values: CDR1 MGHRA, CDR2 YSYEKL. V was clipped by 5 bases and J by 7 bases, with 24 bases between them. There are 17 residues in the CDR3. In nucleotides, the CDR3 is TGCGCCAGCAGCTTGTACCCCGGGGGAAGGACTCGGAATGAGCAGTTCTTC. It yields the protein CASSLYPGGRTRNEQFF.

This clonotype was seen a few times. The J gene is TRBJ2-5, the V gene TRBV2; 8 nucleotides line up with TRBD2. Per germline, CDR1 SNHLY and CDR2 FYNNEI. J was trimmed by 2 bases and V by 6 bases; bases with no gene match: 2. This CDR3 is 13 amino acids long. CDR3 sequence: CASRRGEQETQYF. The CDR3 DNA reads as TGTGCCAGCAGGCGGGGGGAACAAGAGACCCAGTACTTC.

About this clonotype itself: Since a much larger clone is just one base distant, this may be a read error. The chain is built from TRBV5-8 and TRBJ2-5; 7 nucleotides line up with TRBD1. CDR3 length: 15 residues. Germline V gene lookup returns CDR1 SGHTS and CDR2 YDEGEE. V was clipped by 6 bases and J by 11 bases; unmatched bases: 19. CDR3 amino acids: CASILQGLIVDEQYF. The CDR3 DNA follows: TGTGCCAGCATTTTACAGGGGTTGATTGTCGATGAGCAGTACTTC.

This clonotype appeared a few times. The gene calls are TRBV28 and TRBJ2-7, with D possibly matching TRBD1 (5 bases). The germline V gene encodes CDR1 MDHEN and CDR2 SYDVKM. The length of the CDR3 is 17 residues. Trimming pared 3 bases from V and 0 bases from J, leaving 18 bases between. The CDR3 DNA reads TGTGCCAGCAGTTTTAAGCCAGACAGCAACGACTCCTACGAGCAGTACTTC. Its protein product is CASSFKPDSNDSYEQYF.

This clonotype has only a few counts. This chain uses TRBV18 with TRBJ2-7; 8 nucleotides line up with TRBD2. After removal of 4 bases from V and 3 bases from J, the junction contained 8 bases not matched to a gene. The length of the CDR3 is 15 residues. The V gene's germline CDR1 is KGHSH and CDR2 LQKENI. CDR3 nucleotides: TGTGCCAGCTCACTGACTAGCGTGGGGGTCTACGAGCAGTACTTC. Its translation: CASSLTSVGVYEQYF.

This chain connects TRBV11-2 to TRBJ2-4, with D hard to call. This CDR3 has 16 amino acids. Germline-derived CDR1 and CDR2 are SGHAT and FQNNGV. V was trimmed by 0 bases and J by 6 bases, leaving 15 bases between them. The CDR3 DNA is TGTGCCAGCAGCTTAGATCGTGCGGAAATACGAAACATTCAGTACTTC. Residues: CASSLDRAEIRNIQYF.